These 12 T cell receptor beta chains originate from one sample sequenced in a study of shared clonotypes between healthy human individuals. Assay: immunoSEQ multiplex PCR; the TCRdb copy retains only in-frame clones and omits some. Among 730,000 or so clones listed, less than 80% were seen once. The material sequenced was memory CD4+ T cells sorted from blood. The subset here: CD45RA-negative fraction. The receptors were sampled from a woman in her 30s in good health.

Comment on this clone: A junction end diverges from the germline sequence, so it may reflect a read error. The chain uses TRBV4-1 and TRBJ2-7, with 9 bases matching TRBD2. The germline gives CDR1 MGHRA, CDR2 YSYEKL. There are 16 residues in the CDR3. The CDR3 loop is CASSEDPSGRIYEQYF. Written as DNA, the CDR3 is TGCGCCAGCAGCGAAGACCCAAGCGGGAGGATATACGAGCAGTACTTC.

The V and J genes are TRBV6-1 and TRBJ1-5; 10 bases align to TRBD1. Germline lookup yields CDR1 MNHNS and CDR2 SASEGT. The CDR3 has 15 amino acids. V shed 4 bases and J 7 bases; nucleotides not matched to a gene: 7. As DNA, the CDR3 is TGTGCCAGCAGTGGACAGGGGGCGGTCGGGCAGCCCCAGCATTTT. Translation gives CASSGQGAVGQPQHF.

The chain uses TRBV5-5 and TRBJ2-2; D not resolved. The CDR3 runs 15 residues. The germline V gene has CDR1 SGHKS and CDR2 YYEKEE (reference sequence). With 1 base removed from V and 3 bases from J, the gap between germline ends came to 10 bases. DNA of the CDR3: TGTGCCAGCAGCTTGTTTTTAGGGCACACCGGGGAGCTGTTTTTT. This codes for CASSLFLGHTGELFF.

This clone was seen ten or more times. The genes are TRBV6-4 and TRBJ1-1, with 8 positions matching TRBD1. Per germline, CDR1 MRHNA and CDR2 SNTAGT. J lost 3 bases, V lost 6 bases, and 3 bases had no gene match. This CDR3 has 13 residues. The CDR3 DNA is TGTGCCAGCAGCCCGGACAGGGACACTGAAGCTTTCTTT. Translating gives CASSPDRDTEAFF.

The chain is built from TRBV4-1 and TRBJ2-1; D may correspond to TRBD1 or TRBD2 (5 bases each). Germline V gene lookup returns CDR1 MGHRA and CDR2 YSYEKL. The V gene lost 4 bases and the J gene lost 4 bases, with 11 bases spanning the gap. The CDR3 contains 14 residues. CDR3 protein: CASSPLGTYNEQFF. Written as DNA, the CDR3 is TGCGCCAGCAGCCCGCTTGGGACGTACAATGAGCAGTTCTTC.

This clone has only a few counts. J is TRBJ1-5 and V is TRBV6-5; D is perhaps TRBD1 (5 bases). Trimming removed 6 bases from V and 4 bases from J, with 16 bases in between. The CDR3 consists of 15 residues. Germline V gene sequence: CDR1 MNHEY, CDR2 SVGAGI. The CDR3 protein is CASRYDSNPNQPQHF. The CDR3, as DNA: TGTGCCAGCAGGTACGACAGCAATCCTAATCAGCCCCAGCATTTT.

This clone was counted a single time. The J gene is TRBJ1-3, the V gene TRBV19; D not resolved. V shed 1 base and J shed 0 bases, with 10 bases lying between them. The CDR3 is 16 residues long. Germline CDR1 and CDR2: LNHDA and SQIVND (reference sequence). CDR3 coding DNA: TGTGCCAGTAGTATAGCGGCCGCTTACTCTGGAAACACCATATATTTT. Amino acid sequence: CASSIAAAYSGNTIYF.

This clone has just a few counts. The V gene is TRBV19, the J gene TRBJ2-7; the match to TRBD2 covers 7 bases. The germline CDR1 and CDR2 sequences are LNHDA and SQIVND (reference sequence). Germline trimming cut 4 bases from V and 4 bases from J; bases unmatched to any gene: 1. The CDR3 is made up of 12 amino acids. This CDR3 is CASSTAGYEQYF. The CDR3 nucleotides read TGTGCCAGTAGTACAGCGGGGTACGAGCAGTACTTC. Supplemented by reference TRBV19 and TRBJ2-7, the full variable domain reads DGGITQSPKYLFRKEGQNVTLSCEQNLNHDAMYWYRQDPGQGLRLIYYSQIVNDFQKGDIAEGYSVSREKKESFPLTVTSAQKNPTAFYLCASSTAGYEQYFGPGTRLTVT.

The chain uses TRBV5-1 and TRBJ1-1; possibly TRBD1 for D (5 bases). V lost 5 bases, J lost 1 base, and 18 bases lay in between. This CDR3 has 16 residues. Germline V CDR1 and CDR2: SGHRS, YFSETQ. CDR3 bases: TGCGCCAGCAGTTGGGGGTCCTTAGCCCCGAACACTGAAGCTTTCTTT. As protein: CASSWGSLAPNTEAFF.

V and J are TRBV18 and TRBJ2-7, with a possible D match to TRBD2 (5 bases). Germline V gene data show CDR1 as KGHSH and CDR2 as LQKENI. The CDR3 extends over 14 amino acids. With 0 bases removed from V and 10 bases from J, the gap between germline ends came to 16 bases. CDR3 protein: CASSPPGSPNRQYF. In DNA, the CDR3 is TGTGCCAGCTCACCACCAGGGAGCCCCAACCGACAGTACTTC.

This clone was seen just once. J is TRBJ2-2 and V is TRBV9, with TRBD2 identical over 10 bases. The CDR3 runs 17 residues. V shed 1 base and J 6 bases; nucleotides not matched to a gene: 9. CDR1 SGDLS and CDR2 YYNGEE come from the germline V gene. The CDR3 DNA follows: TGTGCCAGCAGCGTATCGCTAGCGGGAGTTGGGGCCGGGGAGCTGTTTTTT. It encodes CASSVSLAGVGAGELFF.

This clone appeared many times. The rearrangement links TRBV27 to TRBJ2-3; D is unresolved. The CDR3 loop spans 15 amino acids. V lost 3 bases and J 4 bases, leaving 14 bases between the germline ends. The germline V gene has CDR1 MNHEY and CDR2 SMNVEV (reference sequence). The CDR3 DNA reads TGTGCCAGCAGTTTGGACCCGAAGGGTGCAGATACGCAGTATTTT. It encodes CASSLDPKGADTQYF.